The source of this T cell receptor (beta chain) is a study of T cells in localized non-small cell lung cancer (dated by TCRdb to the early 2020s). A note on the overall study: The study examined T cell repertoires in 200 to 300 patients with early-stage NSCLC and compared tumors with uninvolved tumor-adjacent lungs. The cohort consisted of around 250 treatment-naive NSCLC patients whose localized lung tumors had been resected. Of the NSCLC patients, over 120 were male and about a hundred were female, and the mean age was approximately 69 years.

The CDR3 spans 19 residues, from the cysteine through the phenylalanine. Just the 57-base CDR3 DNA is kept, in frame starting at base 1. Looking up the germline V gene yields CDR1 MGHRA and CDR2 YSYEKL. At the junction V is shortened by 0 bases and J by 4 bases; bases outside the gene matches: 9. This clone was seen only a few times. It has no known antigen specificity. Within one base of it there is no much larger clone, and no base qualities were kept. The study at large found these results: Because the study design was exploratory, TCR variables were selected using unadjusted p-values without false-discovery rate correction. Multi-region tumor sequencing was not performed, so intratumor heterogeneity could not be excluded. Uninvolved tumor-adjacent lung showed the highest T cell clonality, higher than tumor, which suggests more focused antigenic responses in the adjacent lung. A median of around 50 of the top 100 tumor clones turned up in the paired uninvolved adjacent lung, and under 30 of those clones also ranked among the top 100 of that same adjacent lung. Longer overall survival was associated with higher blood T cell density, whereas shorter survival was associated with higher adjacent-lung clonality.

The immunoSEQ Assay was used to sequence TCR beta CDR3 regions from DNA. The paper's processing steps were these. T cell density was computed as TCR beta template counts normalized to usable DNA estimated by amplifying housekeeping genes. The preseqR package was used to estimate richness by extrapolating to 400,000 templates for PBMC samples and to 120,000 templates for tissue samples. Clonality was taken to be one minus Pielou's evenness. Tissue-enriched TCRs were identified through differential abundance testing performed on productive amino-acid clonotypes, with a minimum total count of 5 and an alpha of 0.1. The Jaccard Index and the Morisita Overlap Index were used to measure how much the repertoires overlapped between compartments. TCR beta CDR3s were clustered by GLIPH together with public tetramer-defined viral CDR3s, and at least three viral sequences plus V-gene enrichment were required for viral motifs. TCRdb took this table from immuneACCESS and kept in-frame rearrangements with V and J called. Such tables lack part of the clones; where checked against another copy, unresolved V genes explain under half of the gap, and the rest is unexplained. The DNA gave D and trimming, while V, J and clone size come from that table. In this sample the table shows over 2,500 clones, 27% of which occur a single time. Roughly 20% of the sample is held by the ten biggest clonotypes.

Uninvolved adjacent lung was sampled at least 2 cm away from the tumor margin, and two independent pathologists confirmed that the tissue had no atypia. At diagnosis, tumor, uninvolved tumor-adjacent lung and peripheral blood were collected and then preserved as a mix of FFPE and fresh-frozen material. This TCR came from an older female donor with stage I squamous cell lung carcinoma. The sequence joins TRBV4-1 to TRBJ2-7; TRBD2 lines up with 16 middle nucleotides. Sequencing used normal lung tissue next to the tumor, obtained before any cancer treatment. The DNA sequence reads TGCGCCAGCAGCCAAGAGGGGGGGACTAGCGGGAGGGCCACATACGAGCAGTACTTC. Translated, this is CASSQEGGTSGRATYEQYF.